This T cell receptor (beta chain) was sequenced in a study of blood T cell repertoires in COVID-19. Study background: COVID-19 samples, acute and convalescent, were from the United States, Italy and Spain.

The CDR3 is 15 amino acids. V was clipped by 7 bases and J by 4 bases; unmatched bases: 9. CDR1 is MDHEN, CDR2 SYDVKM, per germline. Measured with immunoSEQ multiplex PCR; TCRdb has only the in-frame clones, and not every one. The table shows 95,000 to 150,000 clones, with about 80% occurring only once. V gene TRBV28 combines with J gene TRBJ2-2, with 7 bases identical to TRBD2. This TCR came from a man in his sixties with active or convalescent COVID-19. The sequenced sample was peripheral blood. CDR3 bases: TGTGCCAGCACCACTGGAGGGGAGGGCACCGGGGAGCTGTTTTTT. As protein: CASTTGGEGTGELFF.